This T cell receptor beta chain came from a study of blood T cell repertoires in COVID-19. Study-wide context: COVID-19 samples from acute and convalescent phases originated in the United States, Italy and Spain. The analysed material was cDNA or gDNA that came from T cells, B-cell-depleted T cells, or PBMCs.

The CDR3 has 13 amino acids. Trimming removed 8 bases at V and 8 bases at J, with 13 bases between. Germline V gene lookup returns CDR1 MNHEY and CDR2 SVGAGI. In the original analysis: Using reference gene primer amplification, nucleated cell counts were estimated. Only in-frame clones appear in the TCRdb table, and some are missing; sequencing was by immunoSEQ multiplex PCR. V and J calls and clone size are given by that table; D and trimming were obtained from the DNA. The sample records approximately 77,000 clones, approximately 79% being singletons. This clone was observed once. Specimen: peripheral blood. This clonotype was obtained from a man in his sixties or seventies with active or convalescent COVID-19. The chain joins TRBV6-5 to TRBJ1-6; tentatively, D is TRBD1 (6 bases). The CDR3 loop reads CASCWGPHSPLHF. The CDR3 coding sequence is TGTGCCAGCTGTTGGGGGCCGCATTCACCCCTCCACTTT.